The entry below describes one TCR beta chain. This entry belongs to a study of T-cell reconstitution after alpha-beta-depleted transplantation in children. Preparing the TCRbeta library involved the use of unique molecular identifiers. TCRdb re-called the PCR reads through MiXCR, storing one row per CDR3 protein. The sample lists a few hundred thousand distinct CDR3 sequences; about a tenth were seen once. The sequences come from PBMCs from the stem cell graft donor, collected from the stem cell graft. This sequence originates from a human donor who donated a stem cell graft to a child with acute lymphoblastic leukemia.

CDR3 bases: TGTGCCAGCAGTTACTCGATAGTGTCCCACGGACCTAGAAATCAGCCCCAGCATTTT. This encodes CASSYSIVSHGPRNQPQHF. The rearrangement links TRBV6-2 or TRBV6-3 to TRBJ1-5, with D unresolved. This CDR3 has 19 amino acids. The germline gives CDR1 MNHEY, CDR2 SVGEGT. The germline V and J ends were trimmed by 0 bases and 4 bases, with 22 bases remaining between them.